What follows are 5 T cell receptor beta chains derived from one specimen sequenced in a study of T cell responses to AZD1222 COVID-19 vaccine. Sequenced by immunoSEQ multiplex PCR; TCRdb stores in-frame clones only, minus some. The sample includes 90,000 to 110,000 clones, 87% of them seen just once. The sequenced sample was peripheral blood, obtained 28 days after the second AZD1222 dose. The origin of the receptors is an adult who received the AZD1222 COVID-19 vaccine.

The DNA for the CDR3 is TGTGCCAGTATTCGTGAGCGGGAGGTTCCCTACAATGAGCAGTTCTTC. Its translation is CASIREREVPYNEQFF. The chain joins TRBV19 to TRBJ2-1; 9 nucleotides match TRBD2. The germline gives CDR1 LNHDA, CDR2 SQIVND (reference sequence). V shed 7 bases, J shed 2 bases, and the junction held 9 bases outside the gene matches. The CDR3 has 16 amino acids.

This clone was recorded once. A much larger clone differs by one base, so this may be a read error. This sample includes further DNA sequences coding for the same CDR3. The chain combines TRBV6-2 or TRBV6-3 with TRBJ2-1; unclear D gene. CDR1 and CDR2 (germline): MNHEY, SVGEGT. The CDR3 runs 13 residues. V was cut by 6 bases and J by 0 bases, with 6 bases left in between. The CDR3 here is CASSSSSYNEQFF. In DNA form, the CDR3 reads TGTGCCAGCAGCTCTAGCTCCTACAATGAGCAGTTCTTC.

The genes are TRBV7-2 and TRBJ1-5; TRBD1 matches at 7 bases. The V gene end was trimmed by 10 bases and the J gene end by 3 bases; junction bases not matched to a gene: 15. The CDR3 loop spans 16 amino acids. Germline V lookup: CDR1 SGHTA, CDR2 FQGNSA. This chain's CDR3 is CATSTFQDRHNQPQHF. CDR3 coding DNA: TGTGCCACCTCTACTTTTCAGGACAGGCACAATCAGCCCCAGCATTTT.

The chain links TRBV12-3 or TRBV12-4 to TRBJ2-1; perhaps TRBD2 as D (6 bases). The CDR3 sequence is 12 residues long. Trimming pared 7 bases from V and 7 bases from J, leaving 11 bases between. CDR3 coding DNA: TGTGCCAGCAAAAGACTAGAGAATGAGCAGTTCTTC. This translates into CASKRLENEQFF.

The chain carries TRBV2 and TRBJ2-5, with TRBD2 as a possible D gene (6 bases). The CDR3 loop spans 14 amino acids. CDR1 is SNHLY and CDR2 is FYNNEI in the germline V gene. Trimming stripped 1 base from V and 5 bases from J, with 11 bases between. The CDR3 DNA reads as TGTGCCAGCAGTGAAGAGGGAGGCGGGGAGACCCAGTACTTC. This translates into CASSEEGGGETQYF.